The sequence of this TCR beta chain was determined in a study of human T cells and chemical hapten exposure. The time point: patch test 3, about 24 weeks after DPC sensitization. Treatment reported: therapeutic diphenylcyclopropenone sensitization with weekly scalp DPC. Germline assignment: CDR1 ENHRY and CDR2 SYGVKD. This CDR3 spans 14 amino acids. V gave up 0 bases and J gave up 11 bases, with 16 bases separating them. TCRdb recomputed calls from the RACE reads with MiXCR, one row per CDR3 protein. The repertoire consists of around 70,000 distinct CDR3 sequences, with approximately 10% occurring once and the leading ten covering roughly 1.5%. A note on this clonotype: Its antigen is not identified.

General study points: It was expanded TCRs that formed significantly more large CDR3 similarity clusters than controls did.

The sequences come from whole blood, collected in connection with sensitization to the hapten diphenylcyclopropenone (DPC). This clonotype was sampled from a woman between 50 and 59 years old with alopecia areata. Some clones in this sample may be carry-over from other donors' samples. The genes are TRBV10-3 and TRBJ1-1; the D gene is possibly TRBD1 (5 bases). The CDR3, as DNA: TGTGCCATCAGTGAGTCGACCGGTCAGGGAGGGGCTTTCTTT. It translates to CAISESTGQGGAFF.